The entry below describes one TCR beta chain. This clonotype was counted at least ten times. Its binding antigen is unknown. No base quality values were provided; no much bigger clone lies one nucleotide off. The meaning of the sample's treatment or condition label: allogeneic hematopoietic cell transplantation with graft depleted of TCRalphabeta T cells and CD19 B cells. TCRalphabeta/CD19-depleted allogeneic hematopoietic cell grafts were given to the transplant recipients, all of whom were children. These data belong to a study of T-cell reconstitution after alpha-beta-depleted transplantation in children listed by TCRdb under 2016. Background for the entire study: The study quantitatively tracked T-cell immune reconstitution after TCRalphabeta/CD19-depleted allogeneic hematopoietic cell transplantation in children using TCR repertoire profiling.

V and J are trimmed by 3 bases and 4 bases, and the gene matches miss 4 bases of the junction. The germline V gene specifies KGHDR as CDR1 and SFDVKD as CDR2. The cysteine opens and the phenylalanine closes a CDR3 of 16 amino acids. Solely the CDR3 DNA is kept, with 48 bases framed from the first base. Paper-wide results and their limitations: Hyperexpanded clone frequencies declined over subsequent months; after one year, T-cell counts and TCRbeta diversity were mostly attributed to newly produced T cells. In some patients, the high TCRbeta diversity seen at day 60 was put down to recipient T cells and intrathymic progenitors that had survived conditioning. The apparently early alphabetaT-cell count recovery about two months after transplant was reportedly dependent on only several hundred rapidly expanded clones derived from non-depleted graft cells.

The library was built by means of PCR. The reads were generated on an Illumina HiSeq 2500. To normalize quantification of the TCRbeta repertoire, the TCR libraries were built with molecular barcoding that relied on unique molecular identifiers. Using fastp at Q25 and MiXCR, TCRdb reprocessed the public reads and kept productive beta chains. Every CDR3 protein is listed once, alongside the most common genes and DNA of its rows. This sample lists 500,000 to 750,000 distinct CDR3 sequences; 25% to 30% were detected once. Of the sample, approximately 39% is held by the ten largest clones. Specimen: PBMCs, collected before TCRalphabeta/CD19-depleted stem cell transplant. This TCR derives from a boy younger than two with Wiskott-Aldrich syndrome, due to receive a stem cell transplant. The rearranged segments are TRBV24-1 and TRBJ2-1, with 11 middle bases fitting TRBD2. The DNA sequence is TGTGCCACCAGTGATGCCACTAGCGGGAGTTACAATGAGCAGTTCTTC. Its protein is CATSDATSGSYNEQFF.